The clone carrying this T cell receptor beta chain turned up a few times. Its antigen is as yet unknown. The study reverse transcribed the entire isolated RNA, so it sequenced expressed TCRB transcripts. Measured with immunoSEQ multiplex PCR; TCRdb has only the in-frame clones, and not every one. The data contain a few hundred thousand clones, roughly 12% of them singletons. The data were taken from a study of beta chain features in type 1 diabetes. CDR1 is SGHTA and CDR2 is FQGNSA in the germline V gene. The CDR3 spans 16 residues. The junction had 10 bases not matched to a gene; V was cut back by 1 base and J by 5 bases. Study results and caveats: Among all four CD4+ subsets, Type 1 diabetes patients had TCRB CDR3s that were moderately but significantly shorter. High TCR expression in some cells could lead to their over-representation in cDNA sequencing. Naive, central memory and Treg TCRB repertoires appeared more alike in patients than in healthy donors. It was not settled here whether HLA type affects TCRB rearrangement. Junctions at VDJ sites from type 1 diabetes patients had fewer insertions and more deletions.

The origin of this receptor is a woman aged 18 to 35 with type 1 diabetes. This rearrangement joins TRBV7-2 to TRBJ2-7; 8 bases match TRBD1. The sequencing input was naive CD4+ T cells from blood. CDR3 region: CASSLGGTGTPHEQYF. The CDR3 DNA reads as TGTGCCAGCAGCTTAGGGGGGACAGGTACCCCCCACGAGCAGTACTTC.